Here is one T cell receptor beta chain with its context. Its antigen is unknown. These data originate in a study of T cell responses to AZD1222 COVID-19 vaccine. Overall study results and limits: Nearly half of spike-specific TCRs reportedly go after variant regions that carry no mutations.

Assay used: immunoSEQ multiplex PCR; TCRdb lists only in-frame clones, some missing. The data contain about 110,000 clones, about 81% of them singletons. V lost 4 bases, J lost 9 bases, and 12 bases lay in between. CDR3 length: 12 amino acids. Germline V gene data show CDR1 as MNHEY and CDR2 as SVGAGI. This TCR came from an adult in good health. This specimen consisted of peripheral blood, obtained on day 0 of AZD1222 vaccination. The chain carries TRBV6-5 and TRBJ1-1, with D unresolved. This chain's CDR3 is CASSSYGGKAFF. CDR3 sequence (DNA): TGTGCCAGCAGTTCTTATGGTGGGAAAGCTTTCTTT.